This entry lists 6 T cell receptor beta chains sequenced from one sample in a study of blood T cell repertoires in COVID-19. Measured with immunoSEQ multiplex PCR; TCRdb has only the in-frame clones, and not every one. The sample carries approximately 210,000 clones, around 81% recorded once. Sequencing used peripheral blood. All receptors come from a man aged 55 to 70 with COVID-19, enrolled during active disease.

This chain uses TRBV6-1 with TRBJ2-1, with 9 nucleotides matching TRBD2. V lost 4 bases to trimming and J lost 10 bases; unmatched junction nucleotides: 14. The CDR3 spans 16 residues. Germline V gene sequence: CDR1 MNHNS, CDR2 SASEGT. The CDR3: CASSGFGGRAGGEQFF. Here the CDR3 DNA reads TGTGCCAGCAGTGGTTTTGGCGGGAGGGCGGGGGGCGAGCAGTTCTTC.

The chain uses TRBV5-5 and TRBJ1-5; 7 bases line up with TRBD1. CDR1 and CDR2 from the germline V gene are SGHKS and YYEKEE (reference sequence). V gave up 3 bases and J gave up 7 bases; unmatched junction bases: 7. There are 14 residues in the CDR3. The CDR3 coding sequence is TGTGCCAGCAGCTGGGGACAGACAGGCCAGCCCCAGCATTTT. Protein sequence: CASSWGQTGQPQHF.

The chain links TRBV5-1 to TRBJ2-7, with 7 bases identical to TRBD2. There are 14 residues in the CDR3. CDR1 SGHRS and CDR2 YFSETQ come from the germline V gene. The ends lost 5 bases at V and 0 bases at J; junction bases unmatched: 5. In DNA, the CDR3 is TGCGCCAGCAGACCCTCGGGGGGCTCCTACGAGCAGTACTTC. It specifies CASRPSGGSYEQYF.

The count of this clone is one. V is TRBV3-1 (or the pseudogene TRBV3-2) and J is TRBJ1-2, with a weak D call TRBD1 (5 bases). V was shortened by 4 bases and J by 0 bases, with 9 bases between the two germline ends. The germline CDR1 and CDR2 sequences are LGHDT and YNNKEL (reference sequence). This CDR3 comprises 14 residues. The CDR3 coding sequence is TGTGCCAGCAGCCCCAGGGCTTCTAACTATGGCTACACCTTC. This gives the protein CASSPRASNYGYTF.

This sequence joins TRBV7-9 and TRBJ1-3, with TRBD1 matching 7 bases. V shed 4 bases and J 1 base; nucleotides not matched to a gene: 7. Germline CDR1 reads SEHNR; CDR2 reads FQNEAQ (reference sequence). The CDR3 is 16 amino acids. The CDR3 coding sequence is TGTGCCAGCAGCTCAAGCTGGGACAGATCTGGAAACACCATATATTTT. Protein product: CASSSSWDRSGNTIYF.

The chain has TRBV7-2 and TRBJ2-2; TRBD1 aligns across 10 bases. Germline CDR1 reads SGHTA; CDR2 reads FQGNSA. The V segment lost 6 bases and the J segment 4 bases; nucleotides outside the gene matches: 8. The CDR3 spans 16 residues. CDR3 coding DNA: TGTGCCAGCAGTCTCCCGGGACAGGGGACCACCGGGGAGCTGTTTTTT. Encoded protein: CASSLPGQGTTGELFF.